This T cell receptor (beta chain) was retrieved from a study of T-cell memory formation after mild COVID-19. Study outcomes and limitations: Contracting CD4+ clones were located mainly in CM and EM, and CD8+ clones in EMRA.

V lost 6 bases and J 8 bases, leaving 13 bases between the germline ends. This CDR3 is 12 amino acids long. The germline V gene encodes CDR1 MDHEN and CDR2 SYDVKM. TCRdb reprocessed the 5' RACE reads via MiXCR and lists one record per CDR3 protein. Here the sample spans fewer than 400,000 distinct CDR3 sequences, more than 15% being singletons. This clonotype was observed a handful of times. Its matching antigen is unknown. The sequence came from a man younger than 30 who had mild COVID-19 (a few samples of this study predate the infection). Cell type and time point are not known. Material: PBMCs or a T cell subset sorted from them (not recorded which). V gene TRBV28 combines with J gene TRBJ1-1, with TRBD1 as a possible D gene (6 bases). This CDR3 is CASRSPRGEAFF. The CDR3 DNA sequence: TGTGCCAGCAGATCTCCCAGGGGAGAAGCTTTCTTT.